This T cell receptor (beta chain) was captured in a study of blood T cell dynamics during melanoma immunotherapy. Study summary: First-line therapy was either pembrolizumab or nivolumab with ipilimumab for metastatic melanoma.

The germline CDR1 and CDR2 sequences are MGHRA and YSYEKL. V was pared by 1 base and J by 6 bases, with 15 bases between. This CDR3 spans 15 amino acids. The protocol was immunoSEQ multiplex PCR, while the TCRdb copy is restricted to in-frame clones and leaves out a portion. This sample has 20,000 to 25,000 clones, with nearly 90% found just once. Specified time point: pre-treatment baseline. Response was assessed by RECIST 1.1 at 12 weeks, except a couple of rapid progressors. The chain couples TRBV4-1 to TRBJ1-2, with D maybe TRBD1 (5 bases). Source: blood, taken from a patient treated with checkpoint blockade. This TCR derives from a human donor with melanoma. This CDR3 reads CASSQAGQGIHGYTF. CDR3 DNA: TGCGCCAGCAGCCAAGCAGGGCAGGGCATCCATGGCTACACCTTC.